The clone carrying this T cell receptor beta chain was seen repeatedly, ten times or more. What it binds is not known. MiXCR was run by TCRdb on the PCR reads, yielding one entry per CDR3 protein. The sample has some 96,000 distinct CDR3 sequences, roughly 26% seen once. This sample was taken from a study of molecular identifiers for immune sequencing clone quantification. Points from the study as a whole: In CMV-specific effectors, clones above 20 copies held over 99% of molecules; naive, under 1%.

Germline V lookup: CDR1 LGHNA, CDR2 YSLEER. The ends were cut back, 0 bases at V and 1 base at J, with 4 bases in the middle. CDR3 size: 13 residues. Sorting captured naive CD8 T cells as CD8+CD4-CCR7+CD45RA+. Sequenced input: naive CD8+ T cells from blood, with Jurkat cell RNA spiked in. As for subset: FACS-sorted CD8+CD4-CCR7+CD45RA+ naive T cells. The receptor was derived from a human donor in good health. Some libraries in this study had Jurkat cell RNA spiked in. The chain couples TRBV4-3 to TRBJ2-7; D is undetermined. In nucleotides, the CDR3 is TGCGCCAGCAGCCAAGATAGGTCCTACGAGCAGTACTTC. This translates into CASSQDRSYEQYF.